This paragraph reports one TCR beta chain. Antigen unknown. The record originates from a study of T cells in Graves' hyperthyroidism and ophthalmopathy. Findings and caveats of the study: Classification by a 13 V-J model distinguished ophthalmopathy from stable hyperthyroidism. Most expanded thyroid clonotypes above 0.001 recurred in blood.

Disease duration under 2 months; hyperthyroidism patients were aged 18 to 65. Clinical symptoms, serum thyroxine, TRAb, thyroid ultrasound and orbital computed tomography established diagnosis. RNA transcripts gave rise to amplified TCR beta CDR3 regions. Researchers ran a first-round RT-PCR on the TCR CDR3 using the HTBI primer set. TCRdb fed the multiplex PCR reads into MiXCR, producing one record per CDR3 protein. Among about 180,000 distinct CDR3 sequences listed, approximately 15% were seen once. Trimming removed 6 bases from V and 8 bases from J, with 22 bases in between. This CDR3 region has 15 residues. The germline CDR1 and CDR2 sequences are MGHRA and YSYEKL.

The chain carries TRBV4-1 and TRBJ1-1, with D perhaps matching TRBD1 (6 bases). The sequencing sample was made of blood. The TCR comes from a woman aged 45-60 years with Graves' hyperthyroidism. This chain's CDR3 is CASSLRGGPYREAFF. The DNA for the CDR3 is TGCGCCAGCAGTTTAAGAGGGGGGCCTTACCGAGAAGCTTTCTTT.